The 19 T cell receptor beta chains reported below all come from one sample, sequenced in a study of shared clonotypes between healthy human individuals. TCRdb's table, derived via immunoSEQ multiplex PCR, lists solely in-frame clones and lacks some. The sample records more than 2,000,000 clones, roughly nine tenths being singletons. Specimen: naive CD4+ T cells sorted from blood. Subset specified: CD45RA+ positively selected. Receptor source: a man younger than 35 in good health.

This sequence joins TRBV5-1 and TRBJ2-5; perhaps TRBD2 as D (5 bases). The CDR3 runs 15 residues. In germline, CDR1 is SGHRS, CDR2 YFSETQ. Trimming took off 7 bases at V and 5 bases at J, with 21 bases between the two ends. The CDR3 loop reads CASATEAAVQETQYF. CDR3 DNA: TGCGCCAGCGCAACGGAGGCCGCGGTTCAGGAGACCCAGTACTTC. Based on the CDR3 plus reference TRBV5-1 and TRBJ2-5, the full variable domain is KAGVTQTPRYLIKTRGQQVTLSCSPISGHRSVSWYQQTPGQGLQFLFEYFSETQRNKGNFPGRFSGRQFSNSRSEMNVSTLELGDSALYLCASATEAAVQETQYFGPGTRLLVL.

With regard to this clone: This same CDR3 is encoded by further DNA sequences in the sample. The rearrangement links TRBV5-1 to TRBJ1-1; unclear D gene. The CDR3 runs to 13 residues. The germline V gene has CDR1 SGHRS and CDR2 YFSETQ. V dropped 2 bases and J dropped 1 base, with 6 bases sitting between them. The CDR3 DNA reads TGCGCCAGCAGCTTTGCTGAGAACACTGAAGCTTTCTTT. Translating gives CASSFAENTEAFF.

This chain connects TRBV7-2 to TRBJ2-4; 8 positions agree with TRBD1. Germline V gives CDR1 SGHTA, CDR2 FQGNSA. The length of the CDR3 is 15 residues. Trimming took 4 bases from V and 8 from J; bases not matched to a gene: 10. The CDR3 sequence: CASSSRQGNLYIQYF. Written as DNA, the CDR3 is TGTGCCAGCAGCTCTAGACAGGGGAATTTATACATTCAGTACTTC.

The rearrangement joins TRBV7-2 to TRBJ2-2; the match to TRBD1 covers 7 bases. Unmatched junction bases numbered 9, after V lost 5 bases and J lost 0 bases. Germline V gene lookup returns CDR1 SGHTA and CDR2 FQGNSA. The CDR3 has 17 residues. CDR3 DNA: TGTGCCAGCAGCCCAAGTTACGACAGGGCGAACACCGGGGAGCTGTTTTTT. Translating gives CASSPSYDRANTGELFF.

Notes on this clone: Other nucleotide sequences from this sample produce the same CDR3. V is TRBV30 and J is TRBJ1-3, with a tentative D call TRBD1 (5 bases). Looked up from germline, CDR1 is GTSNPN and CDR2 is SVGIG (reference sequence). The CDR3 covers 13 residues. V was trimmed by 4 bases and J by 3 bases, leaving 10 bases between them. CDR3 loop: CAWNQGSGNTIYF. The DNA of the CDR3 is TGTGCCTGGAACCAGGGCAGTGGAAACACCATATATTTT. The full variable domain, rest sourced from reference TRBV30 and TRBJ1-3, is SQTIHQWPATLVQPVGSPLSLECTVEGTSNPNLYWYRQAAGRGLQLLFYSVGIGQISSEVPQNLSASRPQDRQFILSSKKLLLSDSGFYLCAWNQGSGNTIYFGEGSWLTVV.

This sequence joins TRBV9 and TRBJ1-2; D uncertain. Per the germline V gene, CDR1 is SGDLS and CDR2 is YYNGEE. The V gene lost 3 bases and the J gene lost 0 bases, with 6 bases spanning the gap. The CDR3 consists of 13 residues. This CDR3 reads CASSGRANYGYTF. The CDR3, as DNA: TGTGCCAGCAGCGGCCGAGCTAACTATGGCTACACCTTC.

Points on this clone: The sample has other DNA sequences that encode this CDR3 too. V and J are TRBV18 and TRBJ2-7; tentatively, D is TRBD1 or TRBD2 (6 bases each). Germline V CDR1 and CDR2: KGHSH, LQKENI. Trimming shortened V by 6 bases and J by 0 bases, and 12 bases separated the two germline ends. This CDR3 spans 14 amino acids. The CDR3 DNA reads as TGTGCCAGCTCTAGAGGGGGAGGCTCCTACGAGCAGTACTTC. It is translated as CASSRGGGSYEQYF. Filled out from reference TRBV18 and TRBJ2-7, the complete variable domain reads NAGVMQNPRHLVRRRGQEARLRCSPMKGHSHVYWYRQLPEEGLKFMVYLQKENIIDESGMPKERFSAEFPKEGPSILRIQQVVRGDSAAYFCASSRGGGSYEQYFGPGTRLTVT.

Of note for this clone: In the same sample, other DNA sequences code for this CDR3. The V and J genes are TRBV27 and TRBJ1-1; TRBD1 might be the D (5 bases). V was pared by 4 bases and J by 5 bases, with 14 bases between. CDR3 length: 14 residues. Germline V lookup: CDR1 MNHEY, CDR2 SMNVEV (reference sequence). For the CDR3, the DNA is TGTGCCAGCAGTTCCCGGCAGGGAAGAACTGAAGCTTTCTTT. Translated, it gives CASSSRQGRTEAFF.

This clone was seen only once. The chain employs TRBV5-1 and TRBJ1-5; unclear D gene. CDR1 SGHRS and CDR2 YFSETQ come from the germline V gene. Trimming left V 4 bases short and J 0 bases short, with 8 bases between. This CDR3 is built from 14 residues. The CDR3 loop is CASSPDNSNQPQHF. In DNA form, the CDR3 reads TGCGCCAGCAGCCCCGACAATAGCAATCAGCCCCAGCATTTT.

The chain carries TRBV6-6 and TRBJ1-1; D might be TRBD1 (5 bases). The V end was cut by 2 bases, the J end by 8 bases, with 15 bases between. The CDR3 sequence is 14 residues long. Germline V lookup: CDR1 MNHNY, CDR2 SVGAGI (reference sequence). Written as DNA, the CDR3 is TGTGCCAGCAGTTACGCCCACAGAAAGGGGGAAGCTTTCTTT. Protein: CASSYAHRKGEAFF.

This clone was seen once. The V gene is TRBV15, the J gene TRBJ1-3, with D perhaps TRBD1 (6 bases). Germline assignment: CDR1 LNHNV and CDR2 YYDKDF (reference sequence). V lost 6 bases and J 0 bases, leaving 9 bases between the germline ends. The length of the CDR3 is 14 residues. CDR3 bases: TGTGCCACCAGGGACAGTGGCTCTGGAAACACCATATATTTT. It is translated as CATRDSGSGNTIYF. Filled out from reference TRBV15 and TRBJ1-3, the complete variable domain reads DAMVIQNPRYQVTQFGKPVTLSCSQTLNHNVMYWYQQKSSQAPKLLFHYYDKDFNNEADTPDNFQSRRPNTSFCFLDIRSPGLGDTAMYLCATRDSGSGNTIYFGEGSWLTVV.

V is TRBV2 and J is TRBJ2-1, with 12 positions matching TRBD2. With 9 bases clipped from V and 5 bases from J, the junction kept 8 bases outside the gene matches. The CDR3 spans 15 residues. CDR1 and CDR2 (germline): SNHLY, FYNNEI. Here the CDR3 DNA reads TGTGCCAGTGAACTACTAGCGGGGGGAGACAATGAGCAGTTCTTC. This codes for CASELLAGGDNEQFF.

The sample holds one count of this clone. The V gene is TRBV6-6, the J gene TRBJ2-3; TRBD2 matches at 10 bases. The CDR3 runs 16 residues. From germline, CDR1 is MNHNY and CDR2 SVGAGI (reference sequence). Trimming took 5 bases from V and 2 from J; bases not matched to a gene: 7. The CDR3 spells CASSRRLAGTTDTQYF. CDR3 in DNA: TGTGCCAGCAGTCGGCGACTAGCGGGCACCACAGATACGCAGTATTTT.

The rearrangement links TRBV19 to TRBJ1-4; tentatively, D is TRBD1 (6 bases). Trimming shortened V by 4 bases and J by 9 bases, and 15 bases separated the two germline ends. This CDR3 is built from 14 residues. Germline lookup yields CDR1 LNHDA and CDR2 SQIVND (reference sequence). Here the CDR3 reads CASSNHRGPQKLFF. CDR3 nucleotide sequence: TGTGCCAGTAGTAATCATCGGGGGCCTCAAAAACTGTTTTTT.

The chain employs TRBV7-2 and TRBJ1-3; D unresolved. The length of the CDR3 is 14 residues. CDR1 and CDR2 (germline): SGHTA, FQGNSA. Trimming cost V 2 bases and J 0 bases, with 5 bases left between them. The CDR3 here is CASSLYFSGNTIYF. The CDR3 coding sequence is TGTGCCAGCAGCTTATACTTCTCTGGAAACACCATATATTTT.

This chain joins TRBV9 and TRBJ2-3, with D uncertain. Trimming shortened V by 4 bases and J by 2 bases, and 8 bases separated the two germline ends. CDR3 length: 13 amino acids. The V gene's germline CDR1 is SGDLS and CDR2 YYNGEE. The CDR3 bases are TGTGCCAGCAGCCCTAGTCTCACAGATACGCAGTATTTT. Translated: CASSPSLTDTQYF. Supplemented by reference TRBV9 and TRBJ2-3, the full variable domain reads DSGVTQTPKHLITATGQRVTLRCSPRSGDLSVYWYQQSLDQGLQFLIQYYNGEERAKGNILERFSAQQFPDLHSELNLSSLELGDSALYFCASSPSLTDTQYFGPGTRLTVL.

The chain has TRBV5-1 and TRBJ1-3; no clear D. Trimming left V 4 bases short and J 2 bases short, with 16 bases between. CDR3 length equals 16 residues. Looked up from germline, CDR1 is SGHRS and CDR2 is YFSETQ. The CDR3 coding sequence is TGCGCCAGCAGCCCCGTTCCAACAACTACTGGAAACACCATATATTTT. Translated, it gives CASSPVPTTTGNTIYF.

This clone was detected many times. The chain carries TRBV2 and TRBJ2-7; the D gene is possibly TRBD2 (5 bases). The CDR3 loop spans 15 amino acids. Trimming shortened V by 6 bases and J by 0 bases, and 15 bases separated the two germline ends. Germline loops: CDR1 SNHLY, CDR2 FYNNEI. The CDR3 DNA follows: TGTGCCAGCAGAAATGGACTCCGAAGCTCCTACGAGCAGTACTTC. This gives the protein CASRNGLRSSYEQYF.

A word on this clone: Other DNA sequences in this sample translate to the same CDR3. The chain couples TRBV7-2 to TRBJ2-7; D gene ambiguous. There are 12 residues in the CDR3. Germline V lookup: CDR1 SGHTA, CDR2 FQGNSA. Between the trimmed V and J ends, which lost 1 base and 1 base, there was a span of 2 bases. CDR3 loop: CASSLGSYEQYF. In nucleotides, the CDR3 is TGTGCCAGCAGCTTAGGTTCCTACGAGCAGTACTTC.